The 23 T cell receptor beta chains presented below share a single source sample, sequenced in a study of beta chain features in type 1 diabetes. Expressed TCRB transcripts were sequenced because the isolated RNA had all been reverse transcribed beforehand. Measured with immunoSEQ multiplex PCR; TCRdb has only the in-frame clones, and not every one. The data contain 900,000 or so clones, about 17% of them seen just once; the ten biggest clones take up about 0.02%. The sequenced sample consisted of naive CD4+ T cells from blood. The receptors were sampled from a woman aged 18-30 years in good health.

This clone was seen a few times. The chain combines TRBV9 with TRBJ2-1; 14 bases are shared with TRBD2. Unmatched junction bases numbered 7, after V lost 4 bases and J lost 7 bases. The CDR3 runs to 16 residues. CDR1 SGDLS and CDR2 YYNGEE come from the germline V gene. CDR3 region: CASSLRGLAGENEQFF. The CDR3 coding sequence is TGTGCCAGCAGCCTTCGGGGACTAGCGGGAGAAAATGAGCAGTTCTTC. The full variable domain, its missing parts supplied by reference TRBV9 and TRBJ2-1, is DSGVTQTPKHLITATGQRVTLRCSPRSGDLSVYWYQQSLDQGLQFLIQYYNGEERAKGNILERFSAQQFPDLHSELNLSSLELGDSALYFCASSLRGLAGENEQFFGPGTRLTVL.

V is TRBV6-5 and J is TRBJ2-7; either TRBD1 or TRBD2 may supply D (6 bases each). Germline V gene sequence: CDR1 MNHEY, CDR2 SVGAGI. The CDR3 contains 13 residues. The germline V and J ends were trimmed by 5 bases and 6 bases, with 14 bases remaining between them. The CDR3 sequence: CASSEGGWIEQYF. CDR3 sequence (DNA): TGTGCCAGCAGTGAAGGGGGGTGGATCGAGCAGTACTTC.

J is TRBJ2-3 and V is TRBV1; TRBD2 was called by the table and not checked on the DNA. TRBV1 is labeled a pseudogene. The length of the CDR3 is 12 residues. The CDR3 reads CTSTFRTDTQYF. CDR3 nucleotides: TGCACCAGCACCTTCCGCACAGATACGCAGTATTTT.

This clone was seen many times. CDR3 amino acids: CASTIDGYSGANVLTF. CDR3 in DNA: TGTGCCAGCACCATAGACGGGTATTCTGGGGCCAACGTCCTGACTTTC. The genes are TRBV16 and TRBJ2-6; D not resolved. Germline CDR1 and CDR2: KGHSY and FQNENV. V was pared by 7 bases and J by 1 base, with 14 bases between. The CDR3 sequence is 16 residues long.

The chain recombines TRBV6-6 with TRBJ2-2; D gene unclear. V lost 6 bases and J lost 6, with 11 bases in between. This CDR3 has 13 amino acids. CDR1 and CDR2 (germline): MNHNY, SVGAGI (reference sequence). DNA of the CDR3: TGTGCCAGCAGCTTAGCACCGGCCGGGGAGCTGTTTTTT. This sequence encodes CASSLAPAGELFF.

A few counts support this clone. Other DNA sequences in this sample translate to the same CDR3. The V and J genes are TRBV2 and TRBJ1-5; 9 nucleotides line up with TRBD1. Germline CDR1 and CDR2: SNHLY and FYNNEI. The CDR3 consists of 14 residues. The trim removed 3 bases at V and 5 bases at J, leaving 2 bases unmatched. The CDR3 bases are TGTGCCAGCAGTGATAGGACAGGGGATCAGCCCCAGCATTTT. It encodes CASSDRTGDQPQHF.

This clone appeared a few times. The J gene is TRBJ2-5, the V gene TRBV2; no clear D gene. Trimming left V 5 bases short and J 9 bases short, with 13 bases between. The CDR3 is made up of 12 amino acids. Germline V gene data show CDR1 as SNHLY and CDR2 as FYNNEI. The CDR3 coding sequence is TGTGCCAGCAGTCCCCTTCGAGGCGCCCAGTACTTC. Protein sequence: CASSPLRGAQYF. Variable domain in full (rest from reference TRBV2 and TRBJ2-5): EPEVTQTPSHQVTQMGQEVILRCVPISNHLYFYWYRQILGQKVEFLVSFYNNEISEKSEIFDDQFSVERPDGSNFTLKIRSTKLEDSAMYFCASSPLRGAQYFGPGTRLLVL.

This sequence joins TRBV7-6 and TRBJ2-1; 11 nucleotides align to TRBD1. The CDR3 runs to 15 residues. Trimming cost V 5 bases and J 8 bases; bases outside gene matches: 8. Germline V gives CDR1 SGHVS, CDR2 FNYEAQ. Here the CDR3 DNA reads TGTGCCAGCAGCGAACGGGACAGGGGGTCCTATGAGCAGTTCTTC. It is translated as CASSERDRGSYEQFF.

The rearrangement uses TRBV5-4 and TRBJ2-4; 9 bases line up with TRBD2. CDR1 and CDR2 (germline): SGHNT, YYREEE (reference sequence). The trim removed 10 bases at V and 0 bases at J, leaving 11 bases unmatched. The CDR3 spans 16 residues. Here the CDR3 reads CACHPLAGLAKNIQYF. The CDR3 DNA reads as TGTGCCTGTCATCCTCTAGCGGGATTAGCCAAAAACATTCAGTACTTC.

The chain recombines TRBV18 with TRBJ1-1, with D perhaps TRBD1 (5 bases). This CDR3 has 13 residues. Trimming shortened V by 8 bases and J by 1 base, and 11 bases separated the two germline ends. Germline V CDR1 and CDR2: KGHSH, LQKENI. This CDR3 reads CASGNGGNTEAFF. CDR3 nucleotides: TGTGCCAGCGGAAATGGGGGGAACACTGAAGCTTTCTTT.

The chain carries TRBV21-1 and TRBJ1-5. TRBV21-1 is a pseudogene. This CDR3 is 16 amino acids long. CDR3 in DNA: TGTGCCAGCAGCAAAGTCGGGCTTCCCGGCGATCAGCCCCAGCATTTT. Protein: CASSKVGLPGDQPQHF.

The V and J genes are TRBV19 and TRBJ2-2; tentatively, D is TRBD1 or TRBD2 (5 bases each). Trimming stripped 6 bases from V and 0 bases from J, with 8 bases between. There are 14 residues in the CDR3. CDR1 and CDR2 (germline): LNHDA, SQIVND (reference sequence). The CDR3 is CASRPGPNTGELFF. CDR3 DNA: TGTGCCAGTAGACCGGGACCGAACACCGGGGAGCTGTTTTTT.

The gene calls are TRBV28 and TRBJ2-1, with a weak D call TRBD1 (5 bases). This CDR3 is 15 amino acids long. V dropped 8 bases and J dropped 5 bases, with 19 bases sitting between them. CDR1 is MDHEN, CDR2 SYDVKM, per germline. CDR3 region: CASGQGRWLNNEQFF. CDR3 sequence (DNA): TGTGCCAGCGGCCAGGGCCGGTGGTTAAACAATGAGCAGTTCTTC.

The table lists this clone with a few counts. V usage is TRBV2 and J usage is TRBJ2-2; 7 bases line up with TRBD2. The ends lost 5 bases at V and 4 bases at J; junction bases unmatched: 4. This CDR3 is built from 14 residues. Germline-derived CDR1 and CDR2 are SNHLY and FYNNEI. The CDR3 DNA is TGTGCCAGCAGTAGCGGGGCACCCACCGGGGAGCTGTTTTTT. The encoded protein is CASSSGAPTGELFF.

The chain recombines TRBV15 with TRBJ2-1; 8 bases agree with TRBD2. CDR1 is LNHNV and CDR2 is YYDKDF in the germline V gene (reference sequence). The V and J ends lost 3 bases and 5 bases, in that order; junction bases with no gene match: 3. CDR3 length: 14 residues. Here the CDR3 DNA reads TGTGCCACCAGCAGGTATAGCGGGAACAATGAGCAGTTCTTC. Protein: CATSRYSGNNEQFF.

Only a few counts were recorded for this clone. CDR3 region: CAISESAASGQPQHF. The CDR3, as DNA: TGTGCCATCAGTGAGTCGGCGGCTTCGGGTCAGCCCCAGCATTTT. The chain employs TRBV10-3 and TRBJ1-5; D is ambiguous. The CDR3 sequence is 15 residues long. The V and J ends lost 0 bases and 6 bases respectively, with 12 bases between them. Per the germline V gene, CDR1 is ENHRY and CDR2 is SYGVKD.

To note about this clone: Other DNA sequences in the sample encode the same CDR3. The chain is built from TRBV18 and TRBJ1-1; tentatively, D is TRBD1 (5 bases). From germline, CDR1 is KGHSH and CDR2 LQKENI. CDR3 length equals 13 residues. V lost 2 bases to trimming and J lost 1 base, with 5 bases between them. CDR3 sequence (DNA): TGTGCCAGCTCACCAGGACAGAACACTGAAGCTTTCTTT. It yields the protein CASSPGQNTEAFF. Looking up the rest from reference TRBV18 and TRBJ1-1 gives the full variable domain: NAGVMQNPRHLVRRRGQEARLRCSPMKGHSHVYWYRQLPEEGLKFMVYLQKENIIDESGMPKERFSAEFPKEGPSILRIQQVVRGDSAAYFCASSPGQNTEAFFGQGTRLTVV.

This clone was found a few times. The chain has TRBV4-3 and TRBJ1-5; D possibly corresponds to TRBD1 (6 bases). Germline CDR1 is LGHNA and CDR2 is YSLEER. The ends were cut back, 0 bases at V and 6 bases at J, with 12 bases in the middle. CDR3 length: 15 residues. CDR3 loop: CASSQDGGCSQPQHF. The CDR3 DNA sequence: TGCGCCAGCAGCCAAGACGGGGGCTGTAGTCAGCCCCAGCATTTT.

The V and J genes are TRBV28 and TRBJ2-5; D call uncertain. Judging by the DNA end, TRBJ2-7 fits better; the J call may be wrong. The CDR3 is made up of 12 amino acids. CDR1 and CDR2 from the germline V gene are MDHEN and SYDVKM. The CDR3 here is CASSLSRGEQYF. The CDR3, as DNA: TGTGCCAGCAGTTTATCCAGAGGCGAGCAGTACTTC.

The chain couples TRBV5-6 to TRBJ2-7; TRBD1 matches at 9 bases. The CDR3 has 15 residues. Germline V gene sequence: CDR1 SGHDT, CDR2 YYEEEE. Trimming at V came to 1 base and at J to 2 bases, leaving 4 bases not matched to a gene. The CDR3 protein is CASSLTGTGPYEQYF. DNA for the CDR3: TGTGCCAGCAGCTTGACCGGGACAGGGCCCTACGAGCAGTACTTC.

The genes are TRBV5-1 and TRBJ2-2; the match to TRBD2 covers 11 bases. The CDR3 has 16 residues. V was clipped by 4 bases and J by 0 bases; unmatched bases: 2. Germline V gene data show CDR1 as SGHRS and CDR2 as YFSETQ. CDR3 loop: CASSAGLAANTGELFF. The CDR3 nucleotides read TGCGCCAGCAGCGCGGGACTAGCGGCGAACACCGGGGAGCTGTTTTTT.

The V gene is TRBV19, the J gene TRBJ2-1, with TRBD1 matching over 11 bases. Germline V gene lookup returns CDR1 LNHDA and CDR2 SQIVND (reference sequence). The CDR3 has 16 residues. Germline trimming cut 4 bases from V and 2 bases from J; bases unmatched to any gene: 4. The CDR3 spells CASSTSGQGAYNEQFF. CDR3 bases: TGTGCCAGTAGTACCTCGGGACAGGGGGCCTACAATGAGCAGTTCTTC.

The CDR3 reads CASSNAVTQYF. CDR3 sequence (DNA): TGTGCCAGCAGTAACGCAGTTACGCAGTATTTT. The rearrangement links TRBV7-3 to TRBJ2-3; the D is unclear. Trimming took off 6 bases at V and 8 bases at J, with 9 bases between the two ends. The CDR3 covers 11 residues. CDR1 is SGHTA and CDR2 is FQGTGA in the germline V gene.